The 27 T cell receptor beta chains in this list originate from one sample, sequenced in a study of T cell changes during pregnancy in multiple sclerosis. Produced via immunoSEQ multiplex PCR; TCRdb's table is partial and in-frame only. Found here are 30,000 to 35,000 clones, around 88% of them singletons; the top ten hold about 0.8%. The input for sequencing was CD4+ T cells from peripheral blood mononuclear cells, taken in the first trimester of pregnancy. The receptors here all came from a female donor in good health, enrolled as a control in a pregnancy study.

This clone was seen a single time. CDR3 DNA: TGCGCCAGCAGCCTATCGGGACAGGGAGGAACAGATACGCAGTATTTT. Amino acids: CASSLSGQGGTDTQYF. This chain uses TRBV5-1 with TRBJ2-3, with TRBD1 matching over 9 bases. The V and J ends lost 4 bases and 3 bases, in that order; junction bases with no gene match: 9. CDR3 length: 16 amino acids. Germline V gives CDR1 SGHRS, CDR2 YFSETQ.

This clone was counted once. The V and J genes are TRBV5-1 and TRBJ1-1; D call uncertain. Per the germline V gene, CDR1 is SGHRS and CDR2 is YFSETQ. The V gene lost 6 bases and the J gene lost 1 base, with 16 bases spanning the gap. This CDR3 has 15 amino acids. CDR3 in amino acids: CASKTRTGENTEAFF. The CDR3 coding sequence is TGCGCCAGCAAAACTCGGACCGGGGAGAACACTGAAGCTTTCTTT.

This chain links TRBV7-2 with TRBJ1-5; D is uncertain. The CDR3 length is 15 residues. V gave up 1 base and J gave up 1 base, with 8 bases separating them. Per the germline V gene, CDR1 is SGHTA and CDR2 is FQGNSA. The CDR3 coding sequence is TGTGCCAGCAGCTTAGGCGGTGTGAGCAATCAGCCCCAGCATTTT. Translating gives CASSLGGVSNQPQHF.

The V gene is TRBV6-5, the J gene TRBJ1-1; TRBD1 agrees at 7 bases. The V segment lost 4 bases and the J segment 0 bases; nucleotides outside the gene matches: 8. The CDR3 is 16 residues long. The germline V gene has CDR1 MNHEY and CDR2 SVGAGI. The CDR3 DNA reads as TGTGCCAGCAGTTCTGATTACAGGGGATTGAACACTGAAGCTTTCTTT. This translates into CASSSDYRGLNTEAFF.

This clone was recorded once. CDR3 coding DNA: TGTGCCAGCAGTGAAAGAGACAGGGCCACAGATACGCAGTATTTT. As protein: CASSERDRATDTQYF. The chain recombines TRBV6-1 with TRBJ2-3; TRBD1 matches at 7 bases. Germline V gene lookup returns CDR1 MNHNS and CDR2 SASEGT. After removal of 2 bases from V and 2 bases from J, the junction contained 4 bases not matched to a gene. The CDR3 is made up of 15 amino acids.

This chain connects TRBV6-1 to TRBJ1-5; D gene unclear. The CDR3 loop spans 14 amino acids. Trimming took off 6 bases at V and 0 bases at J, with 9 bases between the two ends. From germline, CDR1 is MNHNS and CDR2 SASEGT. The CDR3 here is CASSKSNSNQPQHF. The DNA of the CDR3 is TGTGCCAGCAGCAAAAGCAATAGCAATCAGCCCCAGCATTTT.

The chain links TRBV6-1 to TRBJ2-7; TRBD2 matches 7 bases. The CDR3 runs to 12 residues. The trim removed 6 bases at V and 3 bases at J, leaving 2 bases unmatched. The germline CDR1 and CDR2 sequences are MNHNS and SASEGT. The CDR3: CASRTSSYEQYF. The CDR3 DNA reads as TGTGCCAGCAGGACTAGCAGCTACGAGCAGTACTTC.

This chain links TRBV7-3 with TRBJ2-3; TRBD2 agrees at 11 bases. CDR1 and CDR2 (germline): SGHTA, FQGTGA. This CDR3 has 15 residues. J lost 3 bases, V lost 3 bases, and 2 bases had no gene match. CDR3 sequence: CASSFSGGATDTQYF. The CDR3 region has the DNA TGTGCCAGCAGCTTTAGCGGGGGGGCGACAGATACGCAGTATTTT.

This rearrangement joins TRBV6-5 to TRBJ1-1; tentative D call: TRBD1 (5 bases). CDR3 length equals 14 residues. V was shortened by 4 bases and J by 9 bases, with 18 bases between the two germline ends. Germline-derived CDR1 and CDR2 are MNHEY and SVGAGI. In nucleotides, the CDR3 is TGTGCCAGCAGTTCCGACAGTGGCTCAGGTCAAGCTTTCTTT. This translates into CASSSDSGSGQAFF.

V is TRBV7-3 and J is TRBJ1-2; TRBD1 is a possible D gene (6 bases). CDR3 length equals 14 residues. Germline-derived CDR1 and CDR2 are SGHTA and FQGTGA. The V and J ends lost 1 base and 5 bases respectively, with 11 bases between them. CDR3 region: CASSLNTGQYGYTF. The CDR3 nucleotides read TGTGCCAGCAGCTTAAATACCGGACAGTATGGCTACACCTTC.

The chain uses TRBV11-2 and TRBJ1-2; the match to TRBD1 covers 7 bases. The CDR3 length is 16 residues. Germline assignment: CDR1 SGHAT and CDR2 FQNNGV. Trimming at V came to 5 bases and at J to 0 bases, leaving 9 bases not matched to a gene. For the CDR3, the DNA is TGTGCCAGCAGCCCCCGGGACAGCGTCACTAACTATGGCTACACCTTC. Protein product: CASSPRDSVTNYGYTF.

The V gene is TRBV30, the J gene TRBJ1-2; 7 bases agree with TRBD1. This CDR3 contains 15 residues. Germline loops: CDR1 GTSNPN, CDR2 SVGIG (reference sequence). V was clipped by 1 base and J by 4 bases; unmatched bases: 9. CDR3 in DNA: TGTGCCTGGAGTGGAAATTCGGGACAGACCTATGGCTACACCTTC. Translated: CAWSGNSGQTYGYTF.

The rearrangement links TRBV5-8 to TRBJ2-7; D is possibly TRBD1 (8 bases). Germline V gene data show CDR1 as SGHTS and CDR2 as YDEGEE. V dropped 2 bases and J dropped 5 bases, with 11 bases sitting between them. The CDR3 totals 13 residues. The DNA for the CDR3 is TGTGCCAGCAGCTTACAGGGGGGGAACGAGCAGTACTTC. Amino acids: CASSLQGGNEQYF.

This chain uses TRBV15 with TRBJ1-5, with D unclear. The CDR3 sequence is 12 residues long. Looked up from germline, CDR1 is LNHNV and CDR2 is YYDKDF (reference sequence). V was trimmed by 3 bases and J by 7 bases, leaving 7 bases between them. DNA of the CDR3: TGTGCCACCAGCAGGGAAGCGCAGCCCCAGCATTTT. Protein sequence: CATSREAQPQHF.

The chain carries TRBV6-1 and TRBJ2-5, with D possibly TRBD2 on 6 matching bases. Germline V gene sequence: CDR1 MNHNS, CDR2 SASEGT. The ends were cut back, 1 base at V and 6 bases at J, with 15 bases in the middle. The CDR3 sequence is 15 residues long. The CDR3 reads CASSEVGGPRKTQYF. CDR3 bases: TGTGCCAGCAGTGAAGTCGGGGGACCGCGGAAGACCCAGTACTTC.

The chain recombines TRBV5-5 with TRBJ1-2; D perhaps matches TRBD1 (5 bases). The CDR3 has 13 amino acids. Trimming took off 4 bases at V and 3 bases at J, with 10 bases between the two ends. Looked up from germline, CDR1 is SGHKS and CDR2 is YYEKEE (reference sequence). This chain's CDR3 is CASSPTGDYGYTF. Written as DNA, the CDR3 is TGTGCCAGCAGCCCAACAGGTGACTATGGCTACACCTTC.

This clone has just one count. The chain links TRBV4-3 to TRBJ1-1; 10 positions match TRBD1. Germline V lookup: CDR1 LGHNA, CDR2 YSLEER. The CDR3 is 18 residues long. The trim removed 0 bases at V and 3 bases at J, leaving 10 bases unmatched. CDR3 DNA sequence: TGCGCCAGCAGCCAAGATTCGGGACAGGGGTCTGGGGACACTGAAGCTTTCTTT. It yields the protein CASSQDSGQGSGDTEAFF.

The chain joins TRBV11-2 to TRBJ2-7; 8 nucleotides align to TRBD1. The CDR3 totals 16 residues. Germline trimming cut 5 bases from V and 5 bases from J; bases unmatched to any gene: 14. Germline CDR1 SGHAT, CDR2 FQNNGV. The CDR3 DNA is TGTGCCAGCAGCAAAATCCGAGACAGGGGAGACCACGAGCAGTACTTC. Translating it yields CASSKIRDRGDHEQYF.

The J gene is TRBJ1-1, the V gene TRBV11-2; D call uncertain. The CDR3 has 16 amino acids. The germline CDR1 and CDR2 sequences are SGHAT and FQNNGV. The germline V and J ends were trimmed by 3 bases and 1 base, with 15 bases remaining between them. DNA of the CDR3: TGTGCCAGCAGCTTCGTTAATCGAGAGGCGAACACTGAAGCTTTCTTT. Protein product: CASSFVNREANTEAFF.

The gene calls are TRBV2 and TRBJ1-5; tentative D call: TRBD1 (6 bases). The ends were cut back, 1 base at V and 6 bases at J, with 10 bases in the middle. The CDR3 covers 14 residues. Germline lookup yields CDR1 SNHLY and CDR2 FYNNEI. This CDR3 is CASSEEGGGQPQHF. The CDR3 DNA is TGTGCCAGCAGTGAAGAAGGGGGGGGTCAGCCCCAGCATTTT.

V usage is TRBV9 and J usage is TRBJ2-1, with 11 bases matching TRBD2. The ends lost 2 bases at V and 9 bases at J; junction bases unmatched: 10. This CDR3 is 16 amino acids long. Germline V gene sequence: CDR1 SGDLS, CDR2 YYNGEE. CDR3: CASSVTMTSGVGEQFF. The CDR3 nucleotides are TGTGCCAGCAGCGTGACGATGACTAGCGGGGTCGGTGAGCAGTTCTTC. The whole variable domain, filled in from reference TRBV9 and TRBJ2-1, reads DSGVTQTPKHLITATGQRVTLRCSPRSGDLSVYWYQQSLDQGLQFLIQYYNGEERAKGNILERFSAQQFPDLHSELNLSSLELGDSALYFCASSVTMTSGVGEQFFGPGTRLTVL.

The chain has TRBV30 and TRBJ2-3; D is perhaps TRBD1 (6 bases). The CDR3 totals 13 residues. V was cut by 5 bases and J by 3 bases, with 12 bases left in between. The germline gives CDR1 GTSNPN, CDR2 SVGIG (reference sequence). CDR3: CAWGLDSTDTQYF. The CDR3 DNA sequence: TGTGCCTGGGGCCTGGACAGTACAGATACGCAGTATTTT. The variable domain in full, with the rest retrieved from reference TRBV30 and TRBJ2-3, is SQTIHQWPATLVQPVGSPLSLECTVEGTSNPNLYWYRQAAGRGLQLLFYSVGIGQISSEVPQNLSASRPQDRQFILSSKKLLLSDSGFYLCAWGLDSTDTQYFGPGTRLTVL.

The chain is built from TRBV7-9 and TRBJ1-4, with D possibly TRBD1 on 5 matching bases. Germline V gene lookup returns CDR1 SEHNR and CDR2 FQNEAQ (reference sequence). V was trimmed by 2 bases and J by 5 bases, leaving 9 bases between them. This CDR3 is 14 amino acids long. The CDR3, as DNA: TGTGCCAGCAGCTTATCACAGGCAAATGAAAAACTGTTTTTT. Protein product: CASSLSQANEKLFF.

This chain connects TRBV5-1 to TRBJ1-4, with 8 bases lining up with TRBD1. Germline loops: CDR1 SGHRS, CDR2 YFSETQ. The V segment lost 0 bases and the J segment 8 bases; nucleotides outside the gene matches: 6. The CDR3 extends over 15 amino acids. The CDR3 sequence is CASSLETGVAEKLFF. As DNA, the CDR3 is TGCGCCAGCAGCTTGGAGACAGGGGTGGCGGAAAAACTGTTTTTT.

The V gene is TRBV6-6, the J gene TRBJ2-5; TRBD1 matches at 7 bases. V lost 8 bases to trimming and J lost 5 bases; unmatched junction nucleotides: 5. This CDR3 has 12 residues. CDR1 is MNHNY, CDR2 SVGAGI, per germline (reference sequence). The CDR3 DNA reads as TGTGCCAGCGTACAGGGGTATGAGACCCAGTACTTC. It codes for CASVQGYETQYF.

The chain joins TRBV19 to TRBJ1-5; D unresolved. Germline lookup yields CDR1 LNHDA and CDR2 SQIVND (reference sequence). The CDR3 has 14 residues. The V end lost 7 bases, the J end lost 5 bases, and 15 bases lay between the germline ends. In nucleotides, the CDR3 is TGTGCCAGTACCACCACAGTTACCTATCAGCCCCAGCATTTT. Its protein product is CASTTTVTYQPQHF.

This clone was recorded only once. The chain uses TRBV5-1 and TRBJ1-2; perhaps TRBD1 as D (5 bases). Trimming cost V 2 bases and J 7 bases, with 24 bases left between them. This CDR3 region has 17 residues. From germline, CDR1 is SGHRS and CDR2 YFSETQ. Written as DNA, the CDR3 is TGCGCCAGCAGCTTTACTCCGGGACTTCAGGGTCCCTCTGGCTACACCTTC. Encoded protein: CASSFTPGLQGPSGYTF.